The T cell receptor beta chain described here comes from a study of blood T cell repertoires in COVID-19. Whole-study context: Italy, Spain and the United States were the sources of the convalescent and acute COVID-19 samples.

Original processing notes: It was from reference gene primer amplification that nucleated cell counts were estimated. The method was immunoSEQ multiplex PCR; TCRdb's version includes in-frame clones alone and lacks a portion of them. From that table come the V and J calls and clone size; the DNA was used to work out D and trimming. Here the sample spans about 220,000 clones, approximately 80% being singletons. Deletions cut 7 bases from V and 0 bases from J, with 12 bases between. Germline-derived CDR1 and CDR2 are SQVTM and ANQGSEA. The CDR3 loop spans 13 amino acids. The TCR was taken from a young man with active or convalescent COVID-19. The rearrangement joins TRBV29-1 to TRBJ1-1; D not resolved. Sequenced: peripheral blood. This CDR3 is CSGFTPLNTEAFF. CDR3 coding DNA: TGCAGCGGTTTTACACCATTGAACACTGAAGCTTTCTTT.